The entry that follows covers one T cell receptor beta chain sequence. The germline gives CDR1 MNHNS, CDR2 SASEGT. The CDR3 extends over 16 amino acids. The junction had 3 bases not matched to a gene; V was cut back by 1 base and J by 0 bases. Per the original methods: For nucleated cells, counts were estimated from reference gene primer amplification. Sequenced by immunoSEQ multiplex PCR; TCRdb stores in-frame clones only, minus some. The D gene and trimming were derived from the DNA, and the V and J assignments and clone size from that table. The sample includes under 85,000 clones, around 82% seen only once; the top ten take 30% to 45%. This sample is drawn from a study of blood T cell repertoires in COVID-19. Across the study: PBMCs, B-cell-depleted T cells, or T cells were the source of the cDNA or gDNA that made up the material.

The chain couples TRBV6-1 to TRBJ2-3; 8 nucleotides align to TRBD2. Sequencing was performed on peripheral blood. This TCR was sampled from an elderly man with active or convalescent COVID-19. The CDR3 sequence: CASSEVSGGSTDTQYF. The CDR3 DNA follows: TGTGCCAGCAGTGAAGTGAGCGGGGGTAGCACAGATACGCAGTATTTT.